Below, one TCR beta chain is given with its context. Germline V lookup: CDR1 MNHEY, CDR2 SMNVEV (reference sequence). Trimming left V 1 base short and J 0 bases short, with 13 bases between. CDR3 size: 17 residues. The method was immunoSEQ multiplex PCR; TCRdb's version includes in-frame clones alone and lacks a portion of them. The repertoire consists of about 55,000 clones, with approximately 89% occurring once and the leading ten covering approximately 15%. The entry originates in a study of T cell responses to AZD1222 COVID-19 vaccine. The sequence derives from an adult in good health. Sample: peripheral blood, taken on day 0 of AZD1222 vaccination. The genes are TRBV27 and TRBJ1-3; D remains unclear. The CDR3, as DNA: TGTGCCAGCAGTTTATACCCCCCGGCAGACTCTGGAAACACCATATATTTT. It is translated as CASSLYPPADSGNTIYF.